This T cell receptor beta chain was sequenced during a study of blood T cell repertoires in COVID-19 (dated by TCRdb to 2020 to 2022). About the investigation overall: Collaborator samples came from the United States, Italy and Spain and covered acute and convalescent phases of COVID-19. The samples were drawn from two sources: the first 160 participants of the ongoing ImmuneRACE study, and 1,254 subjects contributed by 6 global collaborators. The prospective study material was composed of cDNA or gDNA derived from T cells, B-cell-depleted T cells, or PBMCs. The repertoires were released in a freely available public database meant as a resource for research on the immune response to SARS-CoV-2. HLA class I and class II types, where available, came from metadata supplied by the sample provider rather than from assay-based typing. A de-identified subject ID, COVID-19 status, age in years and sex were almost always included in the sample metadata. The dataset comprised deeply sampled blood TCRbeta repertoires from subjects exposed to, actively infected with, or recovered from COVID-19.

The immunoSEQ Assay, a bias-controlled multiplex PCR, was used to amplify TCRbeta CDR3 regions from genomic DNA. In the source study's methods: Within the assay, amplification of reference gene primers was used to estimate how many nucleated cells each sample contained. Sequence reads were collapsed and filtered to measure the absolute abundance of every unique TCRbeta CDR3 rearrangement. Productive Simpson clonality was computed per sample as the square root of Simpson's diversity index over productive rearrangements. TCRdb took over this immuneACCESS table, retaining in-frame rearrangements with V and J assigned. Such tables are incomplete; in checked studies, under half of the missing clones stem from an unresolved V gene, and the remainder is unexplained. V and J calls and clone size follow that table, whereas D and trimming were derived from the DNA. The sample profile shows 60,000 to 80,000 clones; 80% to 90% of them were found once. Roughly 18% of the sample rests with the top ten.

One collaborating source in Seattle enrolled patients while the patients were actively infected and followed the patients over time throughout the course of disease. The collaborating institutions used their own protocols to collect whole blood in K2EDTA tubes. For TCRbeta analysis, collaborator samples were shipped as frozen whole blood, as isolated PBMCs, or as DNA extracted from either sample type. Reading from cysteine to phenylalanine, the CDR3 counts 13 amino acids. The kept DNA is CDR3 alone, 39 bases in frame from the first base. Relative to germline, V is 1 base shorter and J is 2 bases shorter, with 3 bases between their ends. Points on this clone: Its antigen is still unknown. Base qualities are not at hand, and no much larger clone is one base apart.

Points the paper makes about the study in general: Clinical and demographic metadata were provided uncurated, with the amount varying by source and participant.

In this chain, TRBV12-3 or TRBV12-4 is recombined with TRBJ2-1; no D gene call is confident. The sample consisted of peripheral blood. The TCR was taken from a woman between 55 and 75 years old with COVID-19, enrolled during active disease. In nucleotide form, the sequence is TGTGCCAGCAGTTTAGGGCCCTACAATGAGCAGTTCTTC. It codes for CASSLGPYNEQFF.